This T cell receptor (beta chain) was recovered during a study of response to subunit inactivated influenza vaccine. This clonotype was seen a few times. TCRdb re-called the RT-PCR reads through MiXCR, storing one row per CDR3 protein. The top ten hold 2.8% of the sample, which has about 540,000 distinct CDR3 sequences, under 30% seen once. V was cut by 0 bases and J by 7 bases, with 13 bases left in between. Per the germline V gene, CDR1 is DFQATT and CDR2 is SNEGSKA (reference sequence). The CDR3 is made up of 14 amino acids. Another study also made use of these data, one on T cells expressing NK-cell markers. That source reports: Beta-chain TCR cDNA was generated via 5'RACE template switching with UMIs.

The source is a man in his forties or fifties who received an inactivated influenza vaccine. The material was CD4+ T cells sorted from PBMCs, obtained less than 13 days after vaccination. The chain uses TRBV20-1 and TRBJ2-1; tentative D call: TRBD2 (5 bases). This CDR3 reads CSAREALARNEQFF. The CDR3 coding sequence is TGCAGTGCTAGAGAAGCTTTAGCGAGGAATGAGCAGTTCTTC.